These T cell receptor beta chains were read from a single sample in a study of HIV-infected patients and healthy controls. TCRdb reprocessed the 5' RACE reads via MiXCR and lists one record per CDR3 protein. The sample has about 67,000 distinct CDR3 sequences; about a sixth are singletons. The sample was CD4+ T cells from blood. The receptors shown here come from a human donor in good health. CDR3s include the opening cysteine and the closing phenylalanine or tryptophan. D genes are given only for firm matches. Not every row has a clone size; where given, it reads once, few, many or a size class.

V	D	size	J	DNA	CDR3
TRBV6-2/TRBV6-3	.	few	TRBJ2-3	TGTGCCAGCGGCCTTGGGGGTGGCACAGATACGCAGTATTTT	CASGLGGGTDTQYF
TRBV12-3/TRBV12-4	TRBD1	.	TRBJ2-7	TGTGCCAGCTCAATATCCGGGACAGCTTCCTACGAGCAGTACTTC	CASSISGTASYEQYF
TRBV29-1	TRBD2	few	TRBJ2-3	TGCAGCGTTGGGGCTAGCGGGGGCTCAGATACGCAGTATTTT	CSVGASGGSDTQYF
TRBV18	TRBD1	many	TRBJ1-1	TGTGCCAGCTCACGCCGGGGCACAGGGGCGAGAACTGAAGCTTTCTTT	CASSRRGTGARTEAFF
TRBV5-1	.	.	TRBJ2-1	TGCGCCAGCAGCTGGGACAACACACCAATGGGGCAGTTCTTC	CASSWDNTPMGQFF
TRBV4-2	.	.	TRBJ1-5	TGTGCCAGCAGCGCCAGGGACAAGGATCAGCCCCAGCATTTT	CASSARDKDQPQHF
TRBV3-1	.	many	TRBJ1-6	TGTGCCAGCAGCCCCACCGGGCAGGCGCAATCACCCCTCCACTTT	CASSPTGQAQSPLHF
TRBV20-1	TRBD1	.	TRBJ1-2	TGCAGTGCTAGAGACGTACAGGGGATTTATGGCTACACCTTC	CSARDVQGIYGYTF
TRBV12-3/TRBV12-4	TRBD1	many	TRBJ1-2	TGTGCCAGCAGCCTGACAGGGAAGGGCTACACCTTC	CASSLTGKGYTF
TRBV2	.	few	TRBJ1-1	TGTGCCAGCTCCTGGGGGGGTAACACTGAAGCTTTCTTT	CASSWGGNTEAFF
TRBV18	.	many	TRBJ1-2	TGTGCCAGCTCACCACAGGGGAGGAACTATGGCTACACCTTC	CASSPQGRNYGYTF
TRBV7-9	.	many	TRBJ1-1	TGTGCCAGCAGCCCGACAGGAATGAACACTGAAGCTTTCTTT	CASSPTGMNTEAFF
TRBV28	.	few	TRBJ1-1	TGTGCCAGCAGTTTAGGGGGCGGGTGGACTGAAGCTTTCTTT	CASSLGGGWTEAFF
TRBV7-2	.	.	TRBJ2-5	TGTGCCAGCAGCTTTAACAGGGAGACCCAGTACTTC	CASSFNRETQYF
TRBV19	.	.	TRBJ2-3	TGTGCCAGTACCCCCCTCGGGCGGATTAGCACAGATACGCAGTATTTT	CASTPLGRISTDTQYF
TRBV5-5	.	many	TRBJ1-6	TGTGCCAGCAGCTTGGCGGGGCGGGACCGCTCCTATAATTCACCCCTCCACTTT	CASSLAGRDRSYNSPLHF
TRBV7-3	TRBD1	few	TRBJ1-1	TGTGCCAGCAGCTTGGGACAGATCGTGAACACTGAAGCTTTCTTT	CASSLGQIVNTEAFF
TRBV5-6	.	.	TRBJ1-1	TGTGCCAGCAGCTCTCTCGGGCCAGGGGTCACTGAAGCTTTCTTT	CASSSLGPGVTEAFF
TRBV7-2	.	many	TRBJ2-6	TGTGCCAGCAGCTTACAGGCCTTATCTGGGGCCAACGTCCTGACTTTC	CASSLQALSGANVLTF
TRBV4-3	TRBD1	few	TRBJ2-1	TGCGCCAGCAGCCAAGGCGAGGACAGGGGGCCCAATGAGCAGTTCTTC	CASSQGEDRGPNEQFF
TRBV20-1	TRBD1	.	TRBJ1-2	TGCAGTGCTAGTCTCCAGGGGCAGGGGGCCGGTCGAAGGGGCTACACCTTC	CSASLQGQGAGRRGYTF
TRBV7-2	TRBD2	many	TRBJ2-5	TGTGCCAGCAGCGATGGGCCCGGACTAGCGGGGATAATAAAGACCCAGTACTTC	CASSDGPGLAGIIKTQYF
TRBV20-1	.	many	TRBJ1-5	TGCAGTGCTGGCAAACCGGTCGATCAGCCCCAGCATTTT	CSAGKPVDQPQHF
TRBV18	.	many	TRBJ2-3	TGTGCCAGCTCAACCTTCACAGATACGCAGTATTTT	CASSTFTDTQYF
TRBV18	.	medium-sized	TRBJ2-7	TGTGCCAGCTCACCTTCAAAGTCTACGGAATCTTCTTATTTC	CASSPSKSTESSYF
TRBV3-1	.	few	TRBJ2-5	TGTGCCAGCAGCCAAGGGTTAAGTAGCGCACAAGAGACCCAGTACTTC	CASSQGLSSAQETQYF
TRBV5-1	.	.	TRBJ1-5	TGCGCCAGCAGCATAGGGACTGCAAGCAATCAGCCCCAGCATTTT	CASSIGTASNQPQHF
TRBV14	.	few	TRBJ1-4	TGTGCCAGCAGCCAGGGGGGCGCATACAACTTTGCAACTAATGAAAAACTGTTTTTT	CASSQGGAYNFATNEKLFF
TRBV11-2	.	many	TRBJ2-1	TGTGCCAGCAGCTTAGTCGGCGGGCTTCAAGACTACAATGAGCAGTTCTTC	CASSLVGGLQDYNEQFF
TRBV7-2	TRBD2	few	TRBJ2-5	TGTGCCAGCAGCCCATCCTTTATAGCGGGGCAAGAGACCCAGTACTTC	CASSPSFIAGQETQYF
TRBV18	.	many	TRBJ2-7	TGTGCCAGCTCACCAAAGAGTTACGAGCAGTACTTC	CASSPKSYEQYF
TRBV28	.	few	TRBJ2-5	TGTGCCAGCAGTTTGTTATCCGGGAATTCGGGTCAGACCCAGTACTTC	CASSLLSGNSGQTQYF
TRBV28	TRBD1	few	TRBJ1-2	TGTGCCAGCAGTAACCGGGACAGGGATAACTATGGCTACACCTTC	CASSNRDRDNYGYTF
TRBV20-1	.	.	TRBJ2-1	TGCAGTGCTAGGTACGGGAGCTCCTACAATGAGCAGTTCTTC	CSARYGSSYNEQFF